The next 27 T cell receptor beta chains were all read from a single sample in a study of OX40 agonist ivuxolimab in advanced cancers. The repertoire was sequenced with immunoSEQ multiplex PCR; TCRdb's copy has only in-frame clones and lacks some. The sample lists about 90,000 clones; 70% to 90% were seen once. The input for sequencing was CD4+ or CD8+ T cells sorted from blood, taken in a trial of the OX40 agonist ivuxolimab. These receptors came from an adult with an advanced solid tumor such as melanoma, head and neck, liver or kidney cancer.

The V and J genes are TRBV6-6 and TRBJ2-7; TRBD1 matches at 8 bases. The V segment lost 3 bases and the J segment 4 bases; nucleotides outside the gene matches: 2. Germline V CDR1 and CDR2: MNHNY, SVGAGI (reference sequence). This CDR3 has 13 amino acids. The CDR3 loop reads CASSYDRGYEQYF. CDR3 DNA: TGTGCCAGCAGTTATGACAGGGGATACGAGCAGTACTTC.

The chain combines TRBV27 with TRBJ2-7; 7 bases line up with TRBD2. Germline V lookup: CDR1 MNHEY, CDR2 SMNVEV (reference sequence). Trimming removed 6 bases from V and 3 bases from J; junction bases left unmatched: 5. The CDR3 contains 13 residues. The CDR3 protein is CASSPGGGYEQYF. In nucleotides, the CDR3 is TGTGCCAGCAGCCCCGGCGGGGGCTACGAGCAGTACTTC.

The chain links TRBV19 to TRBJ1-1, with 7 bases lining up with TRBD1. The CDR3 has 11 amino acids. From germline, CDR1 is LNHDA and CDR2 SQIVND (reference sequence). V was pared by 6 bases and J by 11 bases, with 6 bases of the junction left unmatched. The CDR3 sequence: CASRTGIGAFF. The CDR3, as DNA: TGTGCCAGTAGGACAGGGATCGGGGCTTTCTTT.

V is TRBV18 and J is TRBJ1-1; D gene ambiguous. Trimming removed 2 bases at V and 2 bases at J, with 9 bases between. In germline, CDR1 is KGHSH, CDR2 LQKENI. The CDR3 consists of 14 residues. DNA of the CDR3: TGTGCCAGCTCACCAACCCCGATAAACACTGAAGCTTTCTTT. Amino acids: CASSPTPINTEAFF.

The chain couples TRBV7-2 to TRBJ2-7; D possibly uses TRBD1 or TRBD2 (5 bases each). CDR1 is SGHTA and CDR2 is FQGNSA in the germline V gene. V lost 5 bases, J lost 3 bases, and 11 bases lay in between. The CDR3 has 13 amino acids. The CDR3 DNA sequence: TGTGCCAGCAGCATCGGGACGAACTACGAGCAGTACTTC. This translates into CASSIGTNYEQYF.

This chain uses TRBV7-2 with TRBJ2-5; a weak D match, TRBD2 (6 bases). V dropped 2 bases and J dropped 2 bases, with 9 bases sitting between them. This CDR3 comprises 14 residues. Germline V gene data show CDR1 as SGHTA and CDR2 as FQGNSA. The CDR3 reads CASSLSRGQETQYF. The CDR3, as DNA: TGTGCCAGCAGCTTATCTCGGGGGCAAGAGACCCAGTACTTC.

The J gene is TRBJ2-1, the V gene TRBV6-1; tentatively, D is TRBD1 (6 bases). Germline V CDR1 and CDR2: MNHNS, SASEGT. V gave up 5 bases and J gave up 6 bases, with 8 bases separating them. The CDR3 is 12 residues long. CDR3 residues: CASSRGSNEQFF. Here the CDR3 DNA reads TGTGCCAGCAGTAGGGGGAGCAATGAGCAGTTCTTC.

The CDR3 coding sequence is TGTGCCAGCAGTGAGGCAGGGACAGGGATGGAGCGGCCCCAGCATTTT. This encodes CASSEAGTGMERPQHF. V gene TRBV6-1 combines with J gene TRBJ1-5; 9 bases fit TRBD1. The germline V gene has CDR1 MNHNS and CDR2 SASEGT. Trimming removed 3 bases from V and 9 bases from J; junction bases left unmatched: 12. CDR3 size: 16 residues.

The chain joins TRBV5-1 to TRBJ2-1; unclear D gene. Germline V gene sequence: CDR1 SGHRS, CDR2 YFSETQ. V lost 0 bases to trimming and J lost 0 bases, with 13 bases between them. The CDR3 runs 17 residues. CDR3 DNA sequence: TGCGCCAGCAGCTTGGTACCGATCAAGAGCTCCTACAATGAGCAGTTCTTC. It is translated as CASSLVPIKSSYNEQFF.

This chain joins TRBV9 and TRBJ2-7, with 8 bases matching TRBD2. V lost 3 bases and J lost 0; bases outside the gene matches: 5. CDR3 length: 15 amino acids. In germline, CDR1 is SGDLS, CDR2 YYNGEE. The CDR3 bases are TGTGCCAGCAGCGCGACTAGCGCCTACTCCTACGAGCAGTACTTC. This gives the protein CASSATSAYSYEQYF. Drawing the rest from reference TRBV9 and TRBJ2-7, the complete variable domain is DSGVTQTPKHLITATGQRVTLRCSPRSGDLSVYWYQQSLDQGLQFLIQYYNGEERAKGNILERFSAQQFPDLHSELNLSSLELGDSALYFCASSATSAYSYEQYFGPGTRLTVT.

V usage is TRBV29-1 and J usage is TRBJ1-2; tentative D call: TRBD1 (6 bases). Germline CDR1 reads SQVTM; CDR2 reads ANQGSEA. The CDR3 length is 12 residues. V gave up 4 bases and J gave up 4 bases, with 10 bases separating them. Here the CDR3 reads CSVGRQAYGYTF. The CDR3 DNA sequence: TGCAGCGTTGGCCGACAGGCCTATGGCTACACCTTC. Full variable domain (rest looked up from reference TRBV29-1 and TRBJ1-2): SAVISQKPSRDICQRGTSLTIQCQVDSQVTMMFWYRQQPGQSLTLIATANQGSEATYESGFVIDKFPISRPNLTFSTLTVSNMSPEDSSIYLCSVGRQAYGYTFGSGTRLTVV.

V usage is TRBV7-3 and J usage is TRBJ2-1; no firm D call. The ends were cut back, 8 bases at V and 2 bases at J, with 16 bases in the middle. The CDR3 totals 15 residues. Germline-derived CDR1 and CDR2 are SGHTA and FQGTGA. CDR3 region: CASSTTGSTYNEQFF. The CDR3 DNA sequence: TGTGCCAGCTCTACTACCGGAAGCACCTACAATGAGCAGTTCTTC.

V is TRBV29-1 and J is TRBJ2-7; D unclear. Germline CDR1 reads SQVTM; CDR2 reads ANQGSEA. CDR3 length: 13 residues. The ends were cut back, 7 bases at V and 5 bases at J, with 18 bases in the middle. The CDR3 reads CSGVSATLDEQYF. CDR3 DNA: TGCAGCGGCGTATCGGCAACATTGGACGAGCAGTACTTC.

V usage is TRBV5-4 and J usage is TRBJ2-5, with 7 bases identical to TRBD2. The J call is in doubt because the DNA end fits TRBJ2-7 better. The CDR3 consists of 13 residues. Germline V gene data show CDR1 as SGHNT and CDR2 as YYREEE (reference sequence). For the CDR3, the DNA is TGTGCCAGCAGCTTGGGAGCGGGGTACGAGCAGTACTTC. It yields the protein CASSLGAGYEQYF.

The chain carries TRBV6-5 and TRBJ2-1; TRBD1 or TRBD2 may be the D gene (5 bases each). Germline CDR1 reads MNHEY; CDR2 reads SVGAGI. This CDR3 has 14 residues. The germline V and J ends were trimmed by 6 bases and 5 bases, with 14 bases remaining between them. CDR3 residues: CASSRSPGHNEQFF. CDR3 nucleotide sequence: TGTGCCAGCAGCCGATCCCCGGGACACAATGAGCAGTTCTTC.

This clone was seen once. The J gene is TRBJ2-7, the V gene TRBV6-6; 10 bases match TRBD2. The germline CDR1 and CDR2 sequences are MNHNY and SVGAGI (reference sequence). This CDR3 contains 16 residues. The trim removed 2 bases at V and 1 base at J, leaving 5 bases unmatched. CDR3 sequence reads: CASSYLASGRSYEQYF. CDR3 DNA: TGTGCCAGCAGTTACCTCGCTAGCGGGAGATCCTACGAGCAGTACTTC.

The chain combines TRBV27 with TRBJ2-1; 11 nucleotides line up with TRBD2. CDR1 is MNHEY, CDR2 SMNVEV, per germline (reference sequence). The V and J ends lost 2 bases and 7 bases, in that order; junction bases with no gene match: 10. This CDR3 is 17 amino acids long. The CDR3 spells CASSLTAPSGRLNEQFF. The CDR3 DNA reads TGTGCCAGCAGTTTAACAGCCCCTAGCGGGAGGCTGAATGAGCAGTTCTTC.

This chain links TRBV4-2 with TRBJ2-6; D gene ambiguous. Deletions cut 1 base from V and 0 bases from J, with 7 bases between. The CDR3 totals 16 residues. The V gene's germline CDR1 is LGHNA and CDR2 YNFKEQ. The CDR3 DNA follows: TGTGCCAGCAGCCAAGCCTTGGACTCTGGGGCCAACGTCCTGACTTTC. This encodes CASSQALDSGANVLTF.

CDR3 protein: CASSPLTADTGELFF. As DNA, the CDR3 is TGCGCCAGCAGCCCCCTGACAGCCGACACCGGGGAGCTGTTTTTT. The chain uses TRBV5-1 and TRBJ2-2; D is possibly TRBD1 (5 bases). Deletions cut 4 bases from V and 3 bases from J, with 13 bases between. The CDR3 length is 15 residues. Germline V CDR1 and CDR2: SGHRS, YFSETQ. The full variable domain, its missing parts supplied by reference TRBV5-1 and TRBJ2-2, is KAGVTQTPRYLIKTRGQQVTLSCSPISGHRSVSWYQQTPGQGLQFLFEYFSETQRNKGNFPGRFSGRQFSNSRSEMNVSTLELGDSALYLCASSPLTADTGELFFGEGSRLTVL.

The rearrangement uses TRBV7-8 and TRBJ2-3; perhaps TRBD1 as D (6 bases). Germline V gene sequence: CDR1 SGHVS, CDR2 FQNEAQ. The CDR3 sequence is 15 residues long. V was shortened by 1 base and J by 1 base, with 9 bases between the two germline ends. Here the CDR3 reads CASSLGAGGTDTQYF. DNA for the CDR3: TGTGCCAGCAGCTTAGGGGCAGGGGGCACAGATACGCAGTATTTT.

For the CDR3, the DNA is TGTGCCAGCAGTTCTAGCGGGCCACGGCAGTATTTT. This gives the protein CASSSSGPRQYF. The rearrangement joins TRBV28 to TRBJ2-3, with 8 bases that match TRBD2. This CDR3 comprises 12 residues. With V trimmed by 4 bases and J by 11 bases, 5 bases remained unmatched. From germline, CDR1 is MDHEN and CDR2 SYDVKM.

This chain joins TRBV10-3 and TRBJ2-4; tentative D call: TRBD1 (6 bases). Trimming took off 6 bases at V and 0 bases at J, with 12 bases between the two ends. The CDR3 is 15 residues long. CDR1 is ENHRY and CDR2 is SYGVKD in the germline V gene. This CDR3 is CAIRGDKEAKNIQYF. The CDR3 bases are TGTGCCATCAGGGGGGACAAAGAAGCCAAAAACATTCAGTACTTC.

CDR3 loop: CASRGSGVDTEAFF. The CDR3 DNA sequence: TGTGCCAGCAGGGGGTCGGGGGTGGACACTGAAGCTTTCTTT. V is TRBV27 and J is TRBJ1-1; a possible D gene is TRBD1 (5 bases). This CDR3 has 14 residues. Trimming took 6 bases from V and 3 from J, leaving 14 bases between them. Germline CDR1 and CDR2: MNHEY and SMNVEV (reference sequence).

The chain has TRBV5-1 and TRBJ2-5; D gene unclear. The CDR3 is 11 amino acids. Germline CDR1 reads SGHRS; CDR2 reads YFSETQ. V was pared by 5 bases and J by 5 bases, with 7 bases between. The CDR3 DNA is TGCGCCAGCAGTTTTGACGAGACCCAGTACTTC. The encoded protein is CASSFDETQYF.

The V and J genes are TRBV27 and TRBJ2-2, with a weak D call TRBD1 (5 bases). V was shortened by 2 bases and J by 4 bases, with 11 bases between the two germline ends. Germline lookup yields CDR1 MNHEY and CDR2 SMNVEV (reference sequence). This CDR3 contains 15 residues. The CDR3 sequence is CASSLRQGATGELFF. CDR3 in DNA: TGTGCCAGCAGTTTAAGGCAGGGTGCCACCGGGGAGCTGTTTTTT.

CDR3 region: CASSLVLGPPNEQFF. The CDR3 nucleotides read TGTGCCAGCAGCTTAGTTCTGGGGCCCCCCAATGAGCAGTTCTTC. The chain employs TRBV11-3 and TRBJ2-1, with D tentatively TRBD1 (5 bases). The CDR3 sequence is 15 residues long. Germline V gene data show CDR1 as SGHNT and CDR2 as YENEEA. Trimming cost V 1 base and J 6 bases, with 13 bases left between them.

This chain joins TRBV5-5 and TRBJ2-7; 14 nucleotides align to TRBD2. CDR1 and CDR2 (germline): SGHKS, YYEKEE (reference sequence). This CDR3 contains 16 residues. V lost 5 bases to trimming and J lost 3 bases; unmatched junction nucleotides: 7. The CDR3 DNA sequence: TGTGCCAGCAGTTTCGGACTAGCGGGAGGTAACTACGAGCAGTACTTC. It yields the protein CASSFGLAGGNYEQYF.